A single sample gave rise to the 26 T cell receptor beta chains below, sequenced in a study of shared clonotypes between healthy human individuals. Measured with immunoSEQ multiplex PCR; TCRdb has only the in-frame clones, and not every one. Here the sample spans approximately 720,000 clones, about three quarters being singletons. Sequenced material: memory CD4+ T cells sorted from blood. Subset defined: CD45RA-negative fraction. Receptors originate from a woman between 25 and 40 years old in good health.

Here the CDR3 DNA reads TGTGCCAGCAGCCAAGGGACAGGGTACTACAATGAGCAGTTCTTC. Residues: CASSQGTGYYNEQFF. The chain has TRBV7-2 and TRBJ2-1, with 9 bases matching TRBD1. V lost 5 bases to trimming and J lost 3 bases; unmatched junction nucleotides: 5. The germline V gene has CDR1 SGHTA and CDR2 FQGNSA. The CDR3 is made up of 15 amino acids.

The V call is TRBV28, the J call TRBJ2-7, with D perhaps TRBD2 (7 bases). CDR1 and CDR2 from the germline V gene are MDHEN and SYDVKM. Trimming shortened V by 6 bases and J by 4 bases, and 19 bases separated the two germline ends. CDR3 length: 15 residues. In nucleotides, the CDR3 is TGTGCCAGCAGGCCCTCGGGGGGCGGGAGTTACGAGCAGTACTTC. Its translation: CASRPSGGGSYEQYF.

This chain joins TRBV7-9 and TRBJ2-7; TRBD2 is a possible D gene (6 bases). The length of the CDR3 is 16 residues. V was cut by 4 bases and J by 1 base, with 17 bases left in between. Germline V gives CDR1 SEHNR, CDR2 FQNEAQ (reference sequence). CDR3: CASSYAGTSRSYEQYF. The CDR3 DNA reads TGTGCCAGCAGCTACGCGGGGACCAGTAGGTCCTACGAGCAGTACTTC.

This clone occurred a few times. The chain joins TRBV28 to TRBJ1-1, with D possibly TRBD1 on 6 matching bases. Trimming took 6 bases from V and 3 from J, leaving 17 bases between them. The CDR3 has 15 amino acids. Germline CDR1 and CDR2: MDHEN and SYDVKM. As DNA, the CDR3 is TGTGCCAGCAGGAGGGGGGGGGATGAGGACACTGAAGCTTTCTTT. Protein sequence: CASRRGGDEDTEAFF.

The chain combines TRBV25-1 with TRBJ2-2; perhaps D is TRBD1 or TRBD2 (5 bases each). Germline CDR1 reads MGHDK; CDR2 reads SYGVNS. The CDR3 extends over 14 amino acids. The ends were cut back, 3 bases at V and 1 base at J, with 6 bases in the middle. CDR3 sequence reads: CASSDGGNTGELFF. DNA of the CDR3: TGTGCCAGCAGTGATGGGGGGAACACCGGGGAGCTGTTTTTT.

V and J are TRBV7-3 and TRBJ2-7, with a weak D call TRBD1 (5 bases). The germline V gene has CDR1 SGHTA and CDR2 FQGTGA. V lost 1 base and J 6 bases, leaving 16 bases between the germline ends. The CDR3 runs to 15 residues. The chain's CDR3 is CASSLSTDSRSEQYF. CDR3 nucleotide sequence: TGTGCCAGCAGCTTAAGTACAGACAGCCGGTCCGAGCAGTACTTC. The complete variable domain, with remaining parts taken from reference TRBV7-3 and TRBJ2-7, reads GAGVSQTPSNKVTEKGKYVELRCDPISGHTALYWYRQSLGQGPEFLIYFQGTGAADDSGLPNDRFFAVRPEGSVSTLKIQRTERGDSAVYLCASSLSTDSRSEQYFGPGTRLTVT.

This chain links TRBV6-1 with TRBJ2-7; TRBD2 agrees at 9 bases. There are 16 residues in the CDR3. Germline V gene lookup returns CDR1 MNHNS and CDR2 SASEGT. With V trimmed by 1 base and J by 3 bases, 7 bases remained unmatched. In DNA form, the CDR3 reads TGTGCCAGCAGTGAAGGCTGGCGAGCGGGGGGCTACGAGCAGTACTTC. Translated: CASSEGWRAGGYEQYF.

This clone was seen once. The gene calls are TRBV6-5 and TRBJ1-1; a weak D match, TRBD1 (5 bases). Germline loops: CDR1 MNHEY, CDR2 SVGAGI. With 6 bases removed from V and 4 bases from J, the gap between germline ends came to 18 bases. The CDR3 runs to 15 residues. CDR3 loop: CASSAAPGRGTEAFF. The CDR3 DNA follows: TGTGCCAGCAGCGCAGCGCCAGGGAGGGGCACTGAAGCTTTCTTT.

Concerning this clone: A much larger clone differs from this one at a single base, so this may be a read error. The chain carries TRBV7-8 and TRBJ2-5; D is uncertain. V dropped 3 bases and J dropped 4 bases, with 3 bases sitting between them. This CDR3 contains 11 residues. Looked up from germline, CDR1 is SGHVS and CDR2 is FQNEAQ. CDR3: CASSFLETQYF. CDR3 DNA sequence: TGTGCCAGCAGCTTCTTAGAGACCCAGTACTTC.

The V gene is TRBV9, the J gene TRBJ2-2; D is uncertain. Looked up from germline, CDR1 is SGDLS and CDR2 is YYNGEE. The length of the CDR3 is 13 residues. V dropped 3 bases and J dropped 6 bases, with 9 bases sitting between them. Written as DNA, the CDR3 is TGTGCCAGCAGCGAGAGGTTGGCCGGGGAGCTGTTTTTT. Its translation: CASSERLAGELFF.

This clone was recorded once. This sequence joins TRBV5-1 and TRBJ2-1, with TRBD2 matching over 10 bases. From germline, CDR1 is SGHRS and CDR2 YFSETQ. This CDR3 region has 15 residues. Germline trimming cut 2 bases from V and 4 bases from J; bases unmatched to any gene: 3. The CDR3 here is CASSFGLAAYNEQFF. CDR3 bases: TGCGCCAGCAGCTTCGGACTAGCGGCATACAATGAGCAGTTCTTC.

V and J are TRBV9 and TRBJ1-2; 10 bases are shared with TRBD1. V gave up 3 bases and J gave up 2 bases; unmatched junction bases: 4. This CDR3 has 15 residues. CDR1 and CDR2 from the germline V gene are SGDLS and YYNGEE. Written as DNA, the CDR3 is TGTGCCAGCAGCGGCGACAGGGGGCACAACTATGGCTACACCTTC. This encodes CASSGDRGHNYGYTF.

V and J are TRBV27 and TRBJ2-3, with D maybe TRBD1 (6 bases). The CDR3 extends over 15 amino acids. V was trimmed by 3 bases and J by 1 base, leaving 11 bases between them. Germline loops: CDR1 MNHEY, CDR2 SMNVEV (reference sequence). CDR3 bases: TGTGCCAGCAGTTTCCAGGGGTGGGGCACAGATACGCAGTATTTT. Protein product: CASSFQGWGTDTQYF.

A note on this clone: Other DNA sequences from this sample encode an identical CDR3 as well. The chain links TRBV5-4 to TRBJ2-1; 14 bases line up with TRBD2. Germline V CDR1 and CDR2: SGHNT, YYREEE (reference sequence). The CDR3 sequence is 17 residues long. V shed 3 bases, J shed 4 bases, and the junction held 6 bases outside the gene matches. CDR3 nucleotide sequence: TGTGCCAGCAGCTCAGGGACTAGCGGGAGTTCGTACAATGAGCAGTTCTTC. Amino acids: CASSSGTSGSSYNEQFF.

This clone was observed at least ten times. This chain connects TRBV2 to TRBJ2-7; D remains ambiguous. V was clipped by 1 base and J by 3 bases, with 10 bases between them. CDR3 length: 14 amino acids. Germline V CDR1 and CDR2: SNHLY, FYNNEI. The CDR3 is CASSEGTANYEQYF. The CDR3 DNA reads TGTGCCAGCAGTGAAGGGACGGCAAACTACGAGCAGTACTTC.

The CDR3: CATGQGTNYGYTF. The DNA for the CDR3 is TGCGCCACCGGACAGGGCACTAACTATGGCTACACCTTC. This chain uses TRBV5-1 with TRBJ1-2, with TRBD1 matching 8 bases. This CDR3 has 13 residues. The V gene's germline CDR1 is SGHRS and CDR2 YFSETQ. Losses at the gene ends were 9 bases for V and 0 bases for J; bases not matched to a gene: 4. Full variable domain (rest looked up from reference TRBV5-1 and TRBJ1-2): KAGVTQTPRYLIKTRGQQVTLSCSPISGHRSVSWYQQTPGQGLQFLFEYFSETQRNKGNFPGRFSGRQFSNSRSEMNVSTLELGDSALYLCATGQGTNYGYTFGSGTRLTVV.

This chain connects TRBV30 to TRBJ2-2; 7 nucleotides agree with TRBD2. The germline V gene encodes CDR1 GTSNPN and CDR2 SVGIG (reference sequence). J gave up 6 bases and V 7 bases, and 8 bases lay outside the gene matches. The CDR3 runs to 13 residues. Here the CDR3 DNA reads TGTGCCTTTGGGACGGGAGGTCCCGGGGAGCTGTTTTTT. Its translation: CAFGTGGPGELFF.

The CDR3 DNA sequence: TGTGCCAGCAGTGCCCAACACCAATCAACTAAGAATGAGCAGTTCTTC. This translates into CASSAQHQSTKNEQFF. The chain uses TRBV25-1 and TRBJ2-1, with D uncertain. The CDR3 is 16 residues long. Germline V gene lookup returns CDR1 MGHDK and CDR2 SYGVNS. The V end was cut by 4 bases, the J end by 7 bases, with 20 bases between.

The chain joins TRBV9 to TRBJ2-2; D not certain. The CDR3 spans 17 residues. Per germline, CDR1 SGDLS and CDR2 YYNGEE. The V end lost 1 base, the J end lost 0 bases, and 13 bases lay between the germline ends. Here the CDR3 DNA reads TGTGCCAGCAGCGTATTCTCGGACCCTACGAACACCGGGGAGCTGTTTTTT. This encodes CASSVFSDPTNTGELFF.

The chain couples TRBV27 to TRBJ2-5, with 9 nucleotides matching TRBD2. This CDR3 contains 14 residues. Germline V gene lookup returns CDR1 MNHEY and CDR2 SMNVEV (reference sequence). The junction had 7 bases not matched to a gene; V was cut back by 6 bases and J by 5 bases. The CDR3 protein is CASRFSGSRETQYF. CDR3 coding DNA: TGTGCCAGCAGATTTAGCGGGAGTCGGGAGACCCAGTACTTC.

This rearrangement joins TRBV18 to TRBJ2-7; perhaps TRBD2 as D (6 bases). Between the trimmed V and J ends, which lost 3 bases and 6 bases, there was a span of 12 bases. The CDR3 is made up of 13 amino acids. Germline assignment: CDR1 KGHSH and CDR2 LQKENI. Here the CDR3 reads CASSPHQGGEQYF. The CDR3 nucleotides read TGTGCCAGCTCACCTCACCAGGGAGGCGAGCAGTACTTC.

The chain links TRBV25-1 to TRBJ2-5; 8 bases match TRBD2. CDR1 is MGHDK and CDR2 is SYGVNS in the germline V gene. Trimming removed 5 bases from V and 0 bases from J; junction bases left unmatched: 14. The CDR3 extends over 18 amino acids. CDR3 nucleotides: TGTGCCAGCAGTACCTCGCCCGCCAGCGGGAGTTACCAAGAGACCCAGTACTTC. It specifies CASSTSPASGSYQETQYF. Full variable domain (outside the CDR3, taken from reference TRBV25-1 and TRBJ2-5): EADIYQTPRYLVIGTGKKITLECSQTMGHDKMYWYQQDPGMELHLIHYSYGVNSTEKGDLSSESTVSRIRTEHFPLTLESARPSHTSQYLCASSTSPASGSYQETQYFGPGTRLLVL.

The chain is built from TRBV4-1 and TRBJ2-7; the match to TRBD2 covers 14 bases. With V trimmed by 1 base and J by 7 bases, 9 bases remained unmatched. CDR3 size: 17 residues. Germline V gene sequence: CDR1 MGHRA, CDR2 YSYEKL. The CDR3 DNA follows: TGCGCCAGCAGCCAAGGACTAGCGGGAGGGCCGGGGAAGGAGCAGTACTTC. Protein sequence: CASSQGLAGGPGKEQYF.

The chain couples TRBV5-4 to TRBJ1-2; 7 bases match TRBD1. V lost 6 bases to trimming and J lost 8 bases; unmatched junction nucleotides: 7. The CDR3 is 12 residues long. Germline assignment: CDR1 SGHNT and CDR2 YYREEE (reference sequence). CDR3 nucleotides: TGTGCCAGCACTCGACAGGGAGGAGGCTACACCTTC. The encoded protein is CASTRQGGGYTF.

The gene calls are TRBV11-3 and TRBJ2-1; 8 nucleotides line up with TRBD2. V was clipped by 2 bases and J by 8 bases; unmatched bases: 8. This CDR3 is 15 amino acids long. Per the germline V gene, CDR1 is SGHNT and CDR2 is YENEEA. The CDR3 spells CASSLMGPGGDEQFF. CDR3 bases: TGTGCCAGCAGCTTAATGGGACCCGGGGGGGATGAGCAGTTCTTC.

J is TRBJ2-1 and V is TRBV11-3; TRBD2 matches 10 bases. Looked up from germline, CDR1 is SGHNT and CDR2 is YENEEA. The ends lost 3 bases at V and 7 bases at J; junction bases unmatched: 9. The CDR3 contains 16 residues. The CDR3 here is CASSLVSSGSGNEQFF. The CDR3 bases are TGTGCCAGCAGCTTGGTTTCTAGCGGGAGTGGGAATGAGCAGTTCTTC.